This T cell receptor (beta chain) was identified during a study of blood T cell repertoires in COVID-19. Study information: Spain, Italy and the United States supplied samples that represented acute and convalescent COVID-19. PBMCs, B-cell-depleted T cells, or T cells were the source of the cDNA or gDNA that made up the material.

Germline trimming cut 3 bases from V and 4 bases from J; bases unmatched to any gene: 3. CDR1 and CDR2 from the germline V gene are SGHTA and FQGNSA. The CDR3 is made up of 14 amino acids. Original processing notes: Nucleated cell counts were estimated from reference gene primer amplification. Assay used: immunoSEQ multiplex PCR; TCRdb lists only in-frame clones, some missing. V, J and clone size are those of that table, while D and trimming were read from the DNA. This table has about 99,000 clones, roughly 84% appearing once. This clone is a singleton in its sample. This receptor was identified in a human donor in a cohort sampled during active COVID-19. Sequenced input: peripheral blood. This rearrangement joins TRBV7-2 to TRBJ2-3; 8 bases align to TRBD2. CDR3 amino acids: CASSFTSGSDTQYF. The CDR3 nucleotides read TGTGCCAGCAGCTTCACTAGCGGCTCAGATACGCAGTATTTT.